This TCR beta chain was obtained from a study of shared clonotypes between healthy human individuals. Overall study results and limits: Relative to clonotypes present in all four donors, those not shared had lower generation probabilities. Naive subsets generally exceeded memory subsets in estimated richness.

About this clone itself: What it binds is not known.

CDR3 length: 15 residues. Germline values: CDR1 PRHDT, CDR2 FYEKMQ (reference sequence). V dropped 4 bases and J dropped 0; count of bases not matched to a gene: 3. The assay was immunoSEQ multiplex PCR, and TCRdb's table has in-frame clones only and misses some. The sample lists 1.5 million to 2.5 million clones; about 95% were seen once. The naive CD8 fraction comprised CD45RO-negative cells positively selected for CCR7 and excluded terminally differentiated effector memory CD45RA+ cells. The sample consisted of naive CD8+ T cells sorted from blood. J is TRBJ1-2 and V is TRBV13; 9 bases are shared with TRBD1. The TCR originated in a man aged 18 to 30 in good health. CDR3 loop: CASSSGTGSNYGYTF. The CDR3, as DNA: TGTGCCAGCAGCTCCGGGACAGGGTCTAACTATGGCTACACCTTC.